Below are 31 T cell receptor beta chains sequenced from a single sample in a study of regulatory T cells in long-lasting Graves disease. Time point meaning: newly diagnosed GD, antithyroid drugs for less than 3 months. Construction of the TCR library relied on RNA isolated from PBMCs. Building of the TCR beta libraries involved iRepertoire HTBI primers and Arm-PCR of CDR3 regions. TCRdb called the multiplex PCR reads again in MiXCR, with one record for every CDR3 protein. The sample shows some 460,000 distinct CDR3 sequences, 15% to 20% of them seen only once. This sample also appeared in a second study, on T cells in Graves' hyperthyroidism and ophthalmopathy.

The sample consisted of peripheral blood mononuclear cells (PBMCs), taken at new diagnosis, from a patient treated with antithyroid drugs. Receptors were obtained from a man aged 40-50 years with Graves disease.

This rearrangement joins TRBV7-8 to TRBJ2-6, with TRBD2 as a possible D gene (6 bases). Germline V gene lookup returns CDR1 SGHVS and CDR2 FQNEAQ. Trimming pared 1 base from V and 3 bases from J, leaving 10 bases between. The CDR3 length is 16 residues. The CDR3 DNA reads TGTGCCAGCAGCTTAGTTGGGGGGATTGGGGCCAACGTCCTGACTTTC. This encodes CASSLVGGIGANVLTF.

DNA for the CDR3: TGTGCCAGCAGGCCGCAGGGGCCATACTACGAGCAGTACTTC. Translating gives CASRPQGPYYEQYF. The rearrangement joins TRBV27 to TRBJ2-7; D may be TRBD1 (6 bases). Deletions cut 6 bases from V and 3 bases from J, with 15 bases between. Germline CDR1 MNHEY, CDR2 SMNVEV (reference sequence). The CDR3 spans 14 residues.

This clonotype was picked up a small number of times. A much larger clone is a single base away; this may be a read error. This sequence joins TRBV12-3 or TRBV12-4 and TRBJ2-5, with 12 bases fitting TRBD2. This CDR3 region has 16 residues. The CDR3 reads CASSLATSGRQETQCF. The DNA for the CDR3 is TGTGCCAGCAGTTTAGCGACTAGCGGGAGACAAGAGACCCAGTGCTTC.

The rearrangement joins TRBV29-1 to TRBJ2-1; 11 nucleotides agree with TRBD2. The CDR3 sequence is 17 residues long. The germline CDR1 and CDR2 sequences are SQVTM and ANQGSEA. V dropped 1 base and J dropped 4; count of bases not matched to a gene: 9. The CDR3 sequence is CSVEGLAGGFVYNEQFF. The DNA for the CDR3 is TGCAGCGTTGAAGGGCTAGCGGGAGGTTTCGTATACAATGAGCAGTTCTTC.

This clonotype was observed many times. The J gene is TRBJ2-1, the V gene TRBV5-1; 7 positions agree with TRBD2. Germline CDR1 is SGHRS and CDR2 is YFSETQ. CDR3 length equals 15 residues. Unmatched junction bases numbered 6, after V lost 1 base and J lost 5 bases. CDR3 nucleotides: TGCGCCAGCAGCTTGTTGGGGGGGTCAGACAATGAGCAGTTCTTC. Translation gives CASSLLGGSDNEQFF.

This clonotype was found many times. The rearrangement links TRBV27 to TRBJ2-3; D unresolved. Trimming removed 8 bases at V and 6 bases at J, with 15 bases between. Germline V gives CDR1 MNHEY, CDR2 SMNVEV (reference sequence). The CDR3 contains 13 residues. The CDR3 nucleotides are TGTGCCAGCTGTTCCTCCGGCTTGGATACGCAGTATTTT. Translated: CASCSSGLDTQYF.

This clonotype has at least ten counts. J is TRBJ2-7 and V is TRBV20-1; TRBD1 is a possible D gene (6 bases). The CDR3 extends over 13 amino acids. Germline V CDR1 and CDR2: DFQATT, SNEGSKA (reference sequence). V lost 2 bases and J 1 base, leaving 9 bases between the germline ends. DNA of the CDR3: TGCAGTGCTAGAACTGGACAGTCCTACGAGCAGTACTTC. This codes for CSARTGQSYEQYF.

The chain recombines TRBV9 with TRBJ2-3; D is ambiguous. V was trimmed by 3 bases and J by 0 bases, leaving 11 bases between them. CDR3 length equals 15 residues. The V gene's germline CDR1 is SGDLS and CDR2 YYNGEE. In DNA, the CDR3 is TGTGCCAGCAGCGGCGTCGGCAGGAGCACAGATACGCAGTATTTT. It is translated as CASSGVGRSTDTQYF.

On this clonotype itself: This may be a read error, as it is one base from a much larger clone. The CDR3 bases are TGTGCCAGCAGTTTATACTATGGCTACACCTTC. It yields the protein CASSLYYGYTF. The chain carries TRBV28 and TRBJ1-2; D call uncertain. The CDR3 loop spans 11 amino acids. Germline V gives CDR1 MDHEN, CDR2 SYDVKM. V was clipped by 1 base and J by 3 bases, with 0 bases between them.

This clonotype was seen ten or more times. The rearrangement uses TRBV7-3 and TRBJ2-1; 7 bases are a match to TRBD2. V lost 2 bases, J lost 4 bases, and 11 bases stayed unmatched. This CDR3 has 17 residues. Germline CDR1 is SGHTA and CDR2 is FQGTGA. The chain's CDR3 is CASSLAGGRDPYNEQFF. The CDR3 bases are TGTGCCAGCAGCTTAGCCGGGGGGAGGGACCCGTACAATGAGCAGTTCTTC.

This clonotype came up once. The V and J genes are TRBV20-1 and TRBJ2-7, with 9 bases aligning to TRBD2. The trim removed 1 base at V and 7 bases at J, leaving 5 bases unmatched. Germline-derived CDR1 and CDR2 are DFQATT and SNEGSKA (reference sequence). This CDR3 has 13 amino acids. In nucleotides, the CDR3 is TGCAGTGCTAGAGCCCGCGGGGGGGGTGAGCAGTACTTC. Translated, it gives CSARARGGGEQYF.

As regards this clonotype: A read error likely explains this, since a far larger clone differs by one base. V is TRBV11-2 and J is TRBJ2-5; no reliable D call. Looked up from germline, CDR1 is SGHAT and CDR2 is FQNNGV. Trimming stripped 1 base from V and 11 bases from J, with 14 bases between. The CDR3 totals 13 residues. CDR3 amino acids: CASSLGVENEQYF. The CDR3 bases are TGTGCCAGCAGCTTAGGTGTGGAGAATGAGCAGTACTTC.

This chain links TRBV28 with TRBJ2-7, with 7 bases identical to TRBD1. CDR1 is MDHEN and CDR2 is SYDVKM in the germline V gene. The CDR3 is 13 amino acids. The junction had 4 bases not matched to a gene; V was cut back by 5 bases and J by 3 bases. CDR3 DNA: TGTGCCAGCAGTCCTTGGGACAGCTACGAGCAGTACTTC. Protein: CASSPWDSYEQYF.

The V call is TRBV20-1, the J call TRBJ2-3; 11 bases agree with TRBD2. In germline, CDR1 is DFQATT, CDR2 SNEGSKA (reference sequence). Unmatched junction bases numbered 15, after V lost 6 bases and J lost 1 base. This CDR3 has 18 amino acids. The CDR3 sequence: CSARGSGRARVGTDTQYF. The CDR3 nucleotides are TGCAGTGCCCGGGGTAGCGGGAGGGCCAGAGTGGGCACAGATACGCAGTATTTT.

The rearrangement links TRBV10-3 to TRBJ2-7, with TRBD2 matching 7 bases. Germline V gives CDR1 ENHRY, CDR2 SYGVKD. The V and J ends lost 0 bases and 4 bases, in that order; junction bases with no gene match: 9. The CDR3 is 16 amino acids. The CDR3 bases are TGTGCCATCAGTGAGTCGGGAGGGACCCACTCATACGAGCAGTACTTC. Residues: CAISESGGTHSYEQYF.

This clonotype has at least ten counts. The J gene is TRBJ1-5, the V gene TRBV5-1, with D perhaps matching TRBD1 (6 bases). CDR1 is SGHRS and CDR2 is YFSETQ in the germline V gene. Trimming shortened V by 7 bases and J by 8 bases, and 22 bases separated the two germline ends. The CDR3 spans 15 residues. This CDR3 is CASSPTPGGYEPQHF. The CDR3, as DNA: TGCGCCAGCTCCCCAACTCCGGGGGGCTATGAGCCCCAGCATTTT.

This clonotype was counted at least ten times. Here the CDR3 reads CASSLGTSAYNEQFF. CDR3 coding DNA: TGTGCCAGCAGTCTCGGGACTAGCGCCTACAATGAGCAGTTCTTC. The chain has TRBV28 and TRBJ2-1, with 10 bases lining up with TRBD2. This CDR3 is built from 15 residues. V was clipped by 5 bases and J by 2 bases; unmatched bases: 3. Per germline, CDR1 MDHEN and CDR2 SYDVKM.

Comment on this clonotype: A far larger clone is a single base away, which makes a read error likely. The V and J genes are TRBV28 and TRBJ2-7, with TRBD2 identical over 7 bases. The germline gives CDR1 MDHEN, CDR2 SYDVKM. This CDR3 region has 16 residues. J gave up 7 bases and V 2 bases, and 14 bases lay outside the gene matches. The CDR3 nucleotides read TGTGCCAGCAGTTTAGCCCTAGCGGCTACCTACAATGAGCAGTACTTC. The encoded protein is CASSLALAATYNEQYF. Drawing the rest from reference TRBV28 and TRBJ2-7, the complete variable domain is DVKVTQSSRYLVKRTGEKVFLECVQDMDHENMFWYRQDPGLGLRLIYFSYDVKMKEKGDIPEGYSVSREKKERFSLILESASTNQTSMYLCASSLALAATYNEQYFGPGTRLTVT.

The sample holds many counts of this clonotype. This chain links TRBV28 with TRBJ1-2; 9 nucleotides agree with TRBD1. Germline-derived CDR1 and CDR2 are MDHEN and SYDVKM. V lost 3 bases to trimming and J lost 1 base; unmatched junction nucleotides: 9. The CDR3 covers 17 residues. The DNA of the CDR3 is TGTGCCAGCAGTTTGGGGTGGACAGGGGAGTTTAACTATGGCTACACCTTC. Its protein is CASSLGWTGEFNYGYTF.

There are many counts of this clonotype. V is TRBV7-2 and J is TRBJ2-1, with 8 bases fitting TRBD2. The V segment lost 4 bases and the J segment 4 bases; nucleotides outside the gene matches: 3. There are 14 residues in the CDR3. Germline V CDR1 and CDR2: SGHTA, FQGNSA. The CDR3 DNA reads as TGTGCCAGCAGCTCCATAGCGGGATACAATGAGCAGTTCTTC. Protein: CASSSIAGYNEQFF. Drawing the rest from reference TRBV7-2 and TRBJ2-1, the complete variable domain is GAGVSQSPSNKVTEKGKDVELRCDPISGHTALYWYRQSLGQGLEFLIYFQGNSAPDKSGLPSDRFSAERTGGSVSTLTIQRTQQEDSAVYLCASSSIAGYNEQFFGPGTRLTVL.

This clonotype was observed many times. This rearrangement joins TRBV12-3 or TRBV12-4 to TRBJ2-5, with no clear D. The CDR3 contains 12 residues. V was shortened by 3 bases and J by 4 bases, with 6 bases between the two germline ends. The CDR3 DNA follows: TGTGCCAGCAGTTTCATGGGAGAGACCCAGTACTTC. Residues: CASSFMGETQYF.

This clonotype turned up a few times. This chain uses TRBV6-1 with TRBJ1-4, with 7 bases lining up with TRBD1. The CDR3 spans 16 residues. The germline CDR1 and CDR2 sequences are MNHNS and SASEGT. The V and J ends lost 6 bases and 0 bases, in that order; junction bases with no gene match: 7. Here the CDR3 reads CASSARTGTTNEKLFF. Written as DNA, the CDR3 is TGTGCCAGCAGCGCCAGGACAGGAACAACTAATGAAAAACTGTTTTTT.

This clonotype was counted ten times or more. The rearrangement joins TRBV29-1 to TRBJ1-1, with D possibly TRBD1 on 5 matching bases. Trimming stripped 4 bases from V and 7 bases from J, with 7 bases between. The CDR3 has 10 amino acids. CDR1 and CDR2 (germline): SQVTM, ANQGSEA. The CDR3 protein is CSVADIEAFF. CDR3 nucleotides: TGCAGCGTTGCGGACATTGAAGCTTTCTTT. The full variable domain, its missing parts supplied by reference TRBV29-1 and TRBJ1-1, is SAVISQKPSRDICQRGTSLTIQCQVDSQVTMMFWYRQQPGQSLTLIATANQGSEATYESGFVIDKFPISRPNLTFSTLTVSNMSPEDSSIYLCSVADIEAFFGQGTRLTVV.

CDR3 sequence: CASSSDVEGTQYF. The CDR3 DNA is TGCGCCAGCAGCTCGGACGTAGAGGGTACCCAGTACTTC. The rearrangement links TRBV5-1 to TRBJ2-5, with D possibly TRBD2 on 5 matching bases. The CDR3 runs 13 residues. Trimming took 3 bases from V and 8 from J, leaving 14 bases between them. Germline CDR1 SGHRS, CDR2 YFSETQ.

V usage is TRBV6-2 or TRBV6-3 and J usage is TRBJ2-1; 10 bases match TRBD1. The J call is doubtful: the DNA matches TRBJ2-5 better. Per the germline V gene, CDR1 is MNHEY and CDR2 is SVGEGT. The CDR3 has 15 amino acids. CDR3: CASKTDRGVGETQYF. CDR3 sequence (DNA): TGTGCCAGCAAGACGGACAGGGGGGTGGGAGAGACCCAGTACTTC.

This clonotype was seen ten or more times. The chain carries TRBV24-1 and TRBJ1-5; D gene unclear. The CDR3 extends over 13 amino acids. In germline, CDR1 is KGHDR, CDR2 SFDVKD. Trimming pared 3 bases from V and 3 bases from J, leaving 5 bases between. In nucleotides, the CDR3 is TGTGCCACCAGTGATGGCAACAATCAGCCCCAGCATTTT. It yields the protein CATSDGNNQPQHF.

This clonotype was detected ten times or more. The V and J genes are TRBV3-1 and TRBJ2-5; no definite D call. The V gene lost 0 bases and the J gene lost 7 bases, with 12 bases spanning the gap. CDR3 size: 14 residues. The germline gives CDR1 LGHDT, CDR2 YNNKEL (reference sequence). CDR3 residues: CASSQDRRGTTQYF. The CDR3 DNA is TGTGCCAGCAGCCAAGATCGAAGAGGAACGACCCAGTACTTC.

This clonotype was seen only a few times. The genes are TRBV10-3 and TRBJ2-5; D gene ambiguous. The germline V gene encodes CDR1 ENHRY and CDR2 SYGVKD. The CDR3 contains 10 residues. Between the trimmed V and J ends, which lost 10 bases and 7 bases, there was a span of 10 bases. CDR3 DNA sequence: TGTGCCACCCAAAACGGGACCCAGTACTTC. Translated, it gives CATQNGTQYF.

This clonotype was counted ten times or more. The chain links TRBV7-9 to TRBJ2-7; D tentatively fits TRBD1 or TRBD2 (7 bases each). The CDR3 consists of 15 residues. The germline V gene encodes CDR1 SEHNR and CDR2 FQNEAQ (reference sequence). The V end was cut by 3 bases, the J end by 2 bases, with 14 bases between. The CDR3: CASSFGRGPPYEQYF. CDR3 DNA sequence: TGTGCCAGCAGCTTTGGGAGGGGGCCACCCTACGAGCAGTACTTC.

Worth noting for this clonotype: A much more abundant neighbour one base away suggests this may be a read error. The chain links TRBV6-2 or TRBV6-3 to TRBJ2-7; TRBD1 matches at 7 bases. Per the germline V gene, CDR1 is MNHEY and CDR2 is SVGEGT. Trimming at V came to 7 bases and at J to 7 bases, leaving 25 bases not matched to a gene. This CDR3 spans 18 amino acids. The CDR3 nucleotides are TGTGCCAGCACCAAACGCACAGGGGCTATCTCCCCCTTCAATGAGCAGTACTTC. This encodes CASTKRTGAISPFNEQYF.

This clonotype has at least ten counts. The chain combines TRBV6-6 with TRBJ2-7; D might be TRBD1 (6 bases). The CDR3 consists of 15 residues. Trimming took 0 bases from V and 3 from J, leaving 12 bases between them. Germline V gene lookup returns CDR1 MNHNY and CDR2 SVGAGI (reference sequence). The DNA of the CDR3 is TGTGCCAGCAGTTACTCGAGGGACACAAACTACGAGCAGTACTTC. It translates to CASSYSRDTNYEQYF.